This T cell receptor (beta chain) came from a study of blood T cell repertoires in COVID-19. This CDR3 contains 14 residues. Germline CDR1 reads SGHNT; CDR2 reads YYREEE (reference sequence). With V trimmed by 4 bases and J by 3 bases, 3 bases remained unmatched. TCRdb keeps only in-frame clones here, not all; method: immunoSEQ multiplex PCR. The sample records 55,000 to 80,000 clones, around four fifths being singletons. Sequences were obtained from peripheral blood. This sequence was found in a human donor in a cohort sampled during active COVID-19. The chain is built from TRBV5-4 and TRBJ1-1; 10 bases fit TRBD1. CDR3 DNA sequence: TGTGCCAGCAGCATAGGACAGGGGGACACTGAAGCTTTCTTT. This sequence encodes CASSIGQGDTEAFF.